Listed here are 20 T cell receptor beta chains from one sample, sequenced in a study of blood T cell repertoires in COVID-19. Using immunoSEQ multiplex PCR, the repertoire was profiled, and TCRdb retains in-frame clones only, with some absent. Seen here are fewer than 250,000 clones, more than 70% observed once, and the top ten hold around 7%. The sequenced material came from PBMCs or T cells enriched from blood (not recorded which). These receptors all stem from a woman aged 40 to 50 with acute COVID-19.

The V and J genes are TRBV2 and TRBJ2-7; maybe TRBD1 (9 bases). The V end was cut by 4 bases, the J end by 2 bases, with 33 bases between. Germline loops: CDR1 SNHLY, CDR2 FYNNEI. This CDR3 contains 21 residues. Here the CDR3 reads CASSVAGSRGGGTGSPYEQYF. The DNA for the CDR3 is TGTGCCAGCAGTGTAGCGGGATCGAGGGGAGGAGGGACAGGGTCACCCTACGAGCAGTACTTC.

The chain uses TRBV28 and TRBJ1-1; D gene ambiguous. The CDR3 sequence is 15 residues long. Germline assignment: CDR1 MDHEN and CDR2 SYDVKM. Trimming removed 5 bases from V and 0 bases from J, with 13 bases in between. The CDR3 region is CASSAPISMNTEAFF. The CDR3 nucleotides are TGTGCCAGCAGTGCCCCCATTAGCATGAACACTGAAGCTTTCTTT.

The CDR3 protein is CASSQESSRGQFF. CDR3 sequence (DNA): TGTGCCAGCAGCCAAGAGTCGAGCAGAGGGCAGTTCTTC. The V call is TRBV14, the J call TRBJ2-1; D remains unclear. There are 13 residues in the CDR3. Trimming removed 0 bases from V and 12 bases from J, with 12 bases in between. The V gene's germline CDR1 is SGHDN and CDR2 FVKESK.

This chain uses TRBV10-3 with TRBJ2-1, with TRBD2 matching 11 bases. J lost 9 bases, V lost 10 bases, and 17 bases had no gene match. In germline, CDR1 is ENHRY, CDR2 SYGVKD. The CDR3 is 16 amino acids. In DNA form, the CDR3 reads TGTGCCACTACTAGCGGGAGTTCCCCCAACGGCGGTGAGCAGTTCTTC. Its translation is CATTSGSSPNGGEQFF.

V is TRBV5-5 and J is TRBJ1-4; 9 bases match TRBD1. The CDR3 is 16 amino acids. With 0 bases clipped from V and 11 bases from J, the junction kept 11 bases outside the gene matches. CDR1 is SGHKS, CDR2 YYEKEE, per germline (reference sequence). DNA for the CDR3: TGTGCCAGCAGCTTGGCTGTGGGACAGGGAGAGGGGAAACTGTTTTTT. This gives the protein CASSLAVGQGEGKLFF.

The chain combines TRBV19 with TRBJ1-1, with 8 bases lining up with TRBD1. CDR3 length equals 15 residues. The trim removed 3 bases at V and 4 bases at J, leaving 7 bases unmatched. Germline-derived CDR1 and CDR2 are LNHDA and SQIVND (reference sequence). The CDR3 DNA reads as TGTGCCAGTAGTATCCTGACAGGGGAGAGCACTGAAGCTTTCTTT. Its protein product is CASSILTGESTEAFF. Full variable domain (outside the CDR3, taken from reference TRBV19 and TRBJ1-1): DGGITQSPKYLFRKEGQNVTLSCEQNLNHDAMYWYRQDPGQGLRLIYYSQIVNDFQKGDIAEGYSVSREKKESFPLTVTSAQKNPTAFYLCASSILTGESTEAFFGQGTRLTVV.

J is TRBJ2-3 and V is TRBV5-1; D is perhaps TRBD2 (5 bases). The CDR3 contains 15 residues. The germline CDR1 and CDR2 sequences are SGHRS and YFSETQ. Trimming shortened V by 0 bases and J by 1 base, and 9 bases separated the two germline ends. CDR3 sequence reads: CASSLVGGGTDTQYF. CDR3 DNA: TGCGCCAGCAGCTTGGTTGGAGGTGGCACAGATACGCAGTATTTT.

This clone was counted only a few times. The chain carries TRBV28 and TRBJ1-2; D may be TRBD1 (6 bases). The CDR3 contains 12 residues. The germline V gene has CDR1 MDHEN and CDR2 SYDVKM. Trimming took off 6 bases at V and 7 bases at J, with 12 bases between the two ends. This chain's CDR3 is CASRSAGAGYTF. DNA for the CDR3: TGTGCCAGCAGGTCCGCGGGGGCTGGCTACACCTTC.

The CDR3 sequence is CACHKPARLGSPLHF. CDR3 bases: TGTGCCTGCCATAAGCCCGCCAGACTAGGCTCACCCCTCCACTTT. The V call is TRBV30, the J call TRBJ1-6; D unclear. Between the trimmed V and J ends, which lost 6 bases and 10 bases, there was a span of 22 bases. The germline V gene encodes CDR1 GTSNPN and CDR2 SVGIG (reference sequence). This CDR3 has 15 amino acids.

The V call is TRBV19, the J call TRBJ1-1; D might be TRBD1 (6 bases). CDR3 length: 15 amino acids. V was cut by 5 bases and J by 6 bases, with 19 bases left in between. Germline V gene data show CDR1 as LNHDA and CDR2 as SQIVND (reference sequence). The CDR3 nucleotides are TGTGCCAGTAGTCCCAGGGGACACGGGACCTCTGAAGCTTTCTTT. It specifies CASSPRGHGTSEAFF.

The chain couples TRBV5-6 to TRBJ2-3; 7 nucleotides agree with TRBD1. CDR1 SGHDT and CDR2 YYEEEE come from the germline V gene. V dropped 4 bases and J dropped 2; count of bases not matched to a gene: 7. This CDR3 is 15 amino acids long. CDR3 DNA sequence: TGTGCCAGCAGCGCACGCAGGGGGTTCACAGATACGCAGTATTTT. Translating it yields CASSARRGFTDTQYF.

This sequence joins TRBV19 and TRBJ1-1, with TRBD1 matching over 9 bases. The CDR3 is 15 amino acids. The germline CDR1 and CDR2 sequences are LNHDA and SQIVND (reference sequence). J lost 0 bases, V lost 3 bases, and 2 bases had no gene match. CDR3: CASSITGGMNTEAFF. CDR3 coding DNA: TGTGCCAGTAGTATCACAGGGGGCATGAACACTGAAGCTTTCTTT.

The rearrangement uses TRBV15 and TRBJ1-5; no clear D. The ends were cut back, 0 bases at V and 5 bases at J, with 11 bases in the middle. Germline V lookup: CDR1 LNHNV, CDR2 YYDKDF (reference sequence). This CDR3 has 15 residues. The chain's CDR3 is CATSRDGQTDQPQHF. The CDR3 DNA reads as TGTGCCACCAGCAGAGATGGGCAAACCGATCAGCCCCAGCATTTT.

The gene calls are TRBV5-8 and TRBJ1-1, with 7 nucleotides matching TRBD1. The CDR3 contains 14 residues. From germline, CDR1 is SGHTS and CDR2 YDEGEE. After removal of 4 bases from V and 5 bases from J, the junction contained 8 bases not matched to a gene. DNA for the CDR3: TGTGCCAGCAGCAGATCGGACAGGAAGACTGAAGCTTTCTTT. Its protein product is CASSRSDRKTEAFF.

This chain connects TRBV27 to TRBJ2-7; 15 positions match TRBD2. The CDR3 totals 17 residues. V gave up 1 base and J gave up 5 bases; unmatched junction bases: 6. Germline CDR1 is MNHEY and CDR2 is SMNVEV (reference sequence). The CDR3 protein is CASSLWGGTSGRNEQYF. The CDR3 bases are TGTGCCAGCAGTTTATGGGGGGGGACTAGCGGGAGGAACGAGCAGTACTTC.

The V gene is TRBV5-6, the J gene TRBJ1-2; weak D call: TRBD1 (6 bases). Germline V gene lookup returns CDR1 SGHDT and CDR2 YYEEEE. CDR3 length: 12 residues. Between the trimmed V and J ends, which lost 3 bases and 5 bases, there was a span of 8 bases. In nucleotides, the CDR3 is TGTGCCAGCAGCTGGGGGACATATGGCTACACCTTC. It codes for CASSWGTYGYTF.

V usage is TRBV28 and J usage is TRBJ1-2; D is unresolved. The CDR3 runs to 12 residues. V lost 5 bases to trimming and J lost 2 bases, with 6 bases between them. Looked up from germline, CDR1 is MDHEN and CDR2 is SYDVKM. The CDR3 DNA follows: TGTGCCAGCAGTCTCCAGAACTATGGCTACACCTTC. Protein: CASSLQNYGYTF.

The genes are TRBV2 and TRBJ1-5, with 7 bases matching TRBD1. The germline V gene encodes CDR1 SNHLY and CDR2 FYNNEI. CDR3 length: 17 residues. After removal of 6 bases from V and 0 bases from J, the junction contained 11 bases not matched to a gene. In DNA, the CDR3 is TGTGCCAGCAGCCGATTCCCCGGGACAGATAGCAATCAGCCCCAGCATTTT. This sequence encodes CASSRFPGTDSNQPQHF.

V usage is TRBV18 and J usage is TRBJ1-1, with D maybe TRBD1 (5 bases). With 2 bases removed from V and 1 base from J, the gap between germline ends came to 14 bases. The CDR3 has 16 residues. The V gene's germline CDR1 is KGHSH and CDR2 LQKENI. The CDR3 sequence: CASSPVTGLPNTEAFF. For the CDR3, the DNA is TGTGCCAGCTCACCAGTAACAGGCCTCCCGAACACTGAAGCTTTCTTT.

The V call is TRBV5-1, the J call TRBJ2-4; 8 positions match TRBD1. The V gene end was trimmed by 3 bases and the J gene end by 1 base; junction bases not matched to a gene: 6. The CDR3 loop spans 16 amino acids. The germline V gene encodes CDR1 SGHRS and CDR2 YFSETQ. The CDR3 coding sequence is TGCGCCAGCAGCTCTGGACAGGGCGGGGCCAAAAACATTCAGTACTTC. It is translated as CASSSGQGGAKNIQYF. Based on the CDR3 plus reference TRBV5-1 and TRBJ2-4, the full variable domain is KAGVTQTPRYLIKTRGQQVTLSCSPISGHRSVSWYQQTPGQGLQFLFEYFSETQRNKGNFPGRFSGRQFSNSRSEMNVSTLELGDSALYLCASSSGQGGAKNIQYFGAGTRLSVL.